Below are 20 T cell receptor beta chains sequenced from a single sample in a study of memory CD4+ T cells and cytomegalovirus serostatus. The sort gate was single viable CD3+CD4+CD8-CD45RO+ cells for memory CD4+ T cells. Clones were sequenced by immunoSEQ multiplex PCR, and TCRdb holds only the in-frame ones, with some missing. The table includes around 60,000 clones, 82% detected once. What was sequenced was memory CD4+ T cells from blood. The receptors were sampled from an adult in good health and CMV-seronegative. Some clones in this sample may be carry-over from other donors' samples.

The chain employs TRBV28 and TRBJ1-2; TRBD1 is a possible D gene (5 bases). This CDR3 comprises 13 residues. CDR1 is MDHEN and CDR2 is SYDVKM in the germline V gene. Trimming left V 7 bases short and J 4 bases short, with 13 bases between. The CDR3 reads CASTTGQGYGYTF. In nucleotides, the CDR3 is TGTGCCAGCACCACCGGGCAGGGCTATGGCTACACCTTC.

CDR3 bases: TGTGCCAGCAGTGAAGAAGCGGGAGCGTACAATGAGCAGTTCTTC. Protein sequence: CASSEEAGAYNEQFF. This chain links TRBV2 with TRBJ2-1, with 8 bases identical to TRBD2. V lost 1 base to trimming and J lost 4 bases; unmatched junction nucleotides: 3. The germline CDR1 and CDR2 sequences are SNHLY and FYNNEI. The CDR3 covers 15 residues.

The CDR3 DNA reads as TGTGCCAGCAGCTTTTTTAGTGGGCCAAATACGCAGTATTTT. Its translation is CASSFFSGPNTQYF. This chain uses TRBV7-2 with TRBJ2-3, with no clear D. Trimming cost V 3 bases and J 7 bases, with 14 bases left between them. Germline V gene lookup returns CDR1 SGHTA and CDR2 FQGNSA. This CDR3 has 14 residues.

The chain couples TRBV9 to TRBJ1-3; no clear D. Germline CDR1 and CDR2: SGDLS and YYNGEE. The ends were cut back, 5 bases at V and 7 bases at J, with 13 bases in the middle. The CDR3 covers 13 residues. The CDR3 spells CASRGGVRNTIYF. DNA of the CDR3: TGTGCCAGCAGGGGTGGCGTAAGGAACACCATATATTTT.

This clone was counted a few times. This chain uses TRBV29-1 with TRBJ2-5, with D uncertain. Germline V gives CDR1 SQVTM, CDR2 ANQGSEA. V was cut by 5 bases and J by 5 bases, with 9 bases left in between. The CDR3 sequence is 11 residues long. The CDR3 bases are TGCAGCGTTTCCCTAGGGGAGACCCAGTACTTC. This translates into CSVSLGETQYF.

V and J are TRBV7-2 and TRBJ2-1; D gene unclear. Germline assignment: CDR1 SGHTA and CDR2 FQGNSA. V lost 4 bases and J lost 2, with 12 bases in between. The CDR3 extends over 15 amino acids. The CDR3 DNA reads TGTGCCAGCAGCTCACGAGCAATCCCCTACAATGAGCAGTTCTTC. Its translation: CASSSRAIPYNEQFF.

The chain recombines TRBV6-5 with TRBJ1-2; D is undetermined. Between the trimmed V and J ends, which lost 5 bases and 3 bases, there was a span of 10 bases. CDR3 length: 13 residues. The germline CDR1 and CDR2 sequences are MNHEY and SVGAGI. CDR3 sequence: CASSKGRDYGYTF. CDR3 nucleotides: TGTGCCAGCAGTAAAGGCCGGGACTATGGCTACACCTTC.

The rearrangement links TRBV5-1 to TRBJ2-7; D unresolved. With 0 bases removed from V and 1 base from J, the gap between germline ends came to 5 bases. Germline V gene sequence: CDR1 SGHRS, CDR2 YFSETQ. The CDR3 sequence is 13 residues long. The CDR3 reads CASSLEKSYEQYF. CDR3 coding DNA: TGCGCCAGCAGCTTGGAAAAGTCCTACGAGCAGTACTTC.

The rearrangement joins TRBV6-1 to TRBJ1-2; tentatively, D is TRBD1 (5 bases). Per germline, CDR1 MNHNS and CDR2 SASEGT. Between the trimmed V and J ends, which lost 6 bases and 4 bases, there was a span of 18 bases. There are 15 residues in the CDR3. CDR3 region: CASSASGRVVYGYTF. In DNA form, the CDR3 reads TGTGCCAGCAGCGCCTCGGGACGGGTTGTCTATGGCTACACCTTC.

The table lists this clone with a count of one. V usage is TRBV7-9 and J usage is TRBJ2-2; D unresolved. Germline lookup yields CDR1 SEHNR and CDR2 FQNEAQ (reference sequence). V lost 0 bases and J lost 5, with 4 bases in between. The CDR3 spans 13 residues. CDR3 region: CASSLAQTGELFF. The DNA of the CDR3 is TGTGCCAGCAGCTTAGCGCAAACCGGGGAGCTGTTTTTT.

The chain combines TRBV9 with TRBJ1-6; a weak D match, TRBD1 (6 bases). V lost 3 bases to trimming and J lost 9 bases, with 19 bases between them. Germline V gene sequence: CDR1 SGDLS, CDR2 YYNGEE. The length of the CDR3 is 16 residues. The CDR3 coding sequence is TGTGCCAGCAGCGCATCCACAGGGTTTTCGGGTTCACCCCTCCACTTT. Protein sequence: CASSASTGFSGSPLHF.

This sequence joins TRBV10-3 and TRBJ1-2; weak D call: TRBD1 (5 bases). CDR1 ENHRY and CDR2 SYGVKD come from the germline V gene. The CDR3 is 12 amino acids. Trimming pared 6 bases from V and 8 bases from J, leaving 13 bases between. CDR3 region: CAISRDVWGYTF. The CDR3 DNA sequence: TGTGCCATCAGCCGGGACGTCTGGGGCTACACCTTC.

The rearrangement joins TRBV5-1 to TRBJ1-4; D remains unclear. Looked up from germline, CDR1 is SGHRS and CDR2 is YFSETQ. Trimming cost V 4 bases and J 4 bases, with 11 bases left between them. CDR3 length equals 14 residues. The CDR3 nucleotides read TGCGCCAGCAGCCCCAGGACGGATAATGAAAAACTGTTTTTT. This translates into CASSPRTDNEKLFF. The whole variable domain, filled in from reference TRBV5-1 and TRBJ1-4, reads KAGVTQTPRYLIKTRGQQVTLSCSPISGHRSVSWYQQTPGQGLQFLFEYFSETQRNKGNFPGRFSGRQFSNSRSEMNVSTLELGDSALYLCASSPRTDNEKLFFGSGTQLSVL.

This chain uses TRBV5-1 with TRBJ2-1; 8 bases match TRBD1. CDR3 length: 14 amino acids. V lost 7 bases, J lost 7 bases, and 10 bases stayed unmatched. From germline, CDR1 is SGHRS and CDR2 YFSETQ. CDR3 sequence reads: CASGLTGAKNEQFF. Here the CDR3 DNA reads TGCGCCAGCGGACTGACAGGGGCGAAAAATGAGCAGTTCTTC.

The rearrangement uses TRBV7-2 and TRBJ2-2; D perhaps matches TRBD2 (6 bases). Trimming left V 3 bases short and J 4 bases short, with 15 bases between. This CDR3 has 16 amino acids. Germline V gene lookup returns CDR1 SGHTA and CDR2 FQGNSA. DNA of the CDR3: TGTGCCAGCAGCTTGCCTCCTGGAGCGGGCACCGGGGAGCTGTTTTTT. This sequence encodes CASSLPPGAGTGELFF.

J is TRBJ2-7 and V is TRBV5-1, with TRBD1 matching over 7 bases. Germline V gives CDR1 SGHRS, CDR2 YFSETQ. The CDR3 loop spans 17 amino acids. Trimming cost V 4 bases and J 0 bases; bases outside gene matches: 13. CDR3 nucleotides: TGCGCCAGCAGCGGCGACTTAGGACAGGCTTTCTCCTACGAGCAGTACTTC. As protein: CASSGDLGQAFSYEQYF.

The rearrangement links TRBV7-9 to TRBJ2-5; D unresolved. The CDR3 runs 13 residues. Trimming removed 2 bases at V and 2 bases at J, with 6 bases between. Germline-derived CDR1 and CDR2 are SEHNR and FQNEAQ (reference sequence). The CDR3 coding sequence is TGTGCCAGCAGCTTATCACTACAAGAGACCCAGTACTTC. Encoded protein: CASSLSLQETQYF.

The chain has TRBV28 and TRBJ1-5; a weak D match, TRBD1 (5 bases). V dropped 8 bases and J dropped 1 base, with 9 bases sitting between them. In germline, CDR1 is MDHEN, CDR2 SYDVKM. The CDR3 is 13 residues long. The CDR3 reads CASLSGSNQPQHF. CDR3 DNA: TGTGCCAGCTTGTCAGGGAGCAATCAGCCCCAGCATTTT.

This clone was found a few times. The DNA for the CDR3 is TGCAGCGTCACTACAGTCGGCGAGCAGTACTTC. This gives the protein CSVTTVGEQYF. The rearrangement joins TRBV29-1 to TRBJ2-7; D remains ambiguous. Germline CDR1 and CDR2: SQVTM and ANQGSEA. Between the trimmed V and J ends, which lost 6 bases and 6 bases, there was a span of 12 bases. This CDR3 is 11 amino acids long.

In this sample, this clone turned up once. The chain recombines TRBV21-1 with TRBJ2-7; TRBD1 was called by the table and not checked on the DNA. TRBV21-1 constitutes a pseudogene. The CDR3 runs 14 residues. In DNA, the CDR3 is TGTGCCAGCGCGGACAGAGTAGTCGCCTACGAGCAGTACTTC. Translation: CASADRVVAYEQYF.